This passage covers 29 T cell receptor beta chains from one sample sequenced in a study of T cells in Graves' hyperthyroidism and ophthalmopathy. RNA transcripts were the template for amplifying TCR beta CDR3 regions. TCR CDR3 regions were first amplified by RT-PCR with HTBI primers. TCRdb re-called the multiplex PCR reads with MiXCR, one entry per CDR3 protein. Of some 210,000 distinct CDR3 sequences in the sample, roughly 18% are singletons; the top ten hold approximately 46%. The sequenced material came from blood. These receptors were taken from a man over 45 with Graves' hyperthyroidism.

About this clonotype: It may be a read error: a sequence one base away is much more abundant. The chain uses TRBV25-1 and TRBJ2-2, with D possibly being TRBD1 (6 bases). CDR1 MGHDK and CDR2 SYGVNS come from the germline V gene. The CDR3 contains 14 residues. CDR3 DNA: TGTGCCAGCAGTGCTCCAGGGGAGACCGGGGAGCCGTTTTTT. Its protein is CASSAPGETGEPFF.

This clonotype was seen many times. The chain uses TRBV7-6 and TRBJ2-5; weak D call: TRBD2 (6 bases). Germline-derived CDR1 and CDR2 are SGHVS and FNYEAQ. The CDR3 sequence is 18 residues long. V dropped 1 base and J dropped 0 bases, with 18 bases sitting between them. The CDR3 loop reads CASSLDRDSLWYQETQYF. The DNA for the CDR3 is TGTGCCAGCAGCTTAGACCGGGACTCACTTTGGTACCAAGAGACCCAGTACTTC.

About this clonotype itself: This may be a read error: a much more frequent sequence differs by one nucleotide. V usage is TRBV20-1 and J usage is TRBJ1-5, with D possibly being TRBD1 (5 bases). CDR1 is DFQATT, CDR2 SNEGSKA, per germline (reference sequence). V lost 4 bases and J lost 3, with 22 bases in between. There are 17 residues in the CDR3. The CDR3 region has the DNA TGCAGTGCTATAGATCGGAACAGGCTCTTCTTCAATCAGCCCCAGCATTTT. Translating it yields CSAIDRNRLFFNQPQHF.

The sample holds many counts of this clonotype. V usage is TRBV4-1 and J usage is TRBJ2-7; TRBD1 matches at 8 bases. Germline V gene lookup returns CDR1 MGHRA and CDR2 YSYEKL. With 5 bases clipped from V and 4 bases from J, the junction kept 13 bases outside the gene matches. This CDR3 has 16 residues. CDR3 DNA: TGCGCCAGCAGCGCGTCGCTGGCAGGGGGCTCTTACGAGCAGTACTTC. Protein: CASSASLAGGSYEQYF.

The V and J genes are TRBV29-1 and TRBJ1-5; D remains ambiguous. The CDR3 is made up of 13 amino acids. Germline CDR1 and CDR2: SQVTM and ANQGSEA. Trimming removed 4 bases from V and 2 bases from J, with 9 bases in between. CDR3 sequence (DNA): TGCAGCGTTGTGGTCCAGGGCAATCAGCCCCAGCATTTT. Translation: CSVVVQGNQPQHF.

This clonotype came up many times. V gene TRBV11-3 combines with J gene TRBJ2-7; D might be TRBD1 (6 bases). Germline assignment: CDR1 SGHNT and CDR2 YENEEA. V gave up 0 bases and J gave up 3 bases, with 15 bases separating them. This CDR3 comprises 16 residues. The CDR3 protein is CASSLDRVGGFYEQYF. The CDR3 coding sequence is TGTGCCAGCAGCTTAGATCGTGTAGGGGGATTCTACGAGCAGTACTTC. The variable domain in full, completed from reference TRBV11-3 and TRBJ2-7, reads EAGVVQSPRYKIIEKKQPVAFWCNPISGHNTLYWYLQNLGQGPELLIRYENEEAVDDSQLPKDRFSAERLKGVDSTLKIQPAELGDSAVYLCASSLDRVGGFYEQYFGPGTRLTVT.

The chain employs TRBV4-1 and TRBJ1-3; 9 bases are shared with TRBD1. This CDR3 is 17 amino acids long. V gave up 4 bases and J gave up 0 bases; unmatched junction bases: 7. Germline CDR1 is MGHRA and CDR2 is YSYEKL. CDR3: CASSLDTGGLSGNTIYF. For the CDR3, the DNA is TGCGCCAGCAGCCTAGACACAGGGGGCCTCTCTGGAAACACCATATATTTT.

The gene calls are TRBV7-2 and TRBJ2-2; 10 bases map to TRBD2. The CDR3 runs 16 residues. V shed 4 bases, J shed 3 bases, and the junction held 5 bases outside the gene matches. Per germline, CDR1 SGHTA and CDR2 FQGNSA. The CDR3 loop is CASSSRTSGYTGELFF. In DNA, the CDR3 is TGTGCCAGCAGCTCGAGGACTAGCGGTTACACCGGGGAGCTGTTTTTT.

The chain has TRBV19 and TRBJ2-2; 8 bases are a match to TRBD1. Germline loops: CDR1 LNHDA, CDR2 SQIVND (reference sequence). The CDR3 covers 14 residues. V was clipped by 10 bases and J by 3 bases; unmatched bases: 7. The CDR3 loop is CATEQGADTGELFF. Written as DNA, the CDR3 is TGTGCCACCGAGCAGGGGGCGGACACCGGGGAGCTGTTTTTT.

In regard to this clonotype: With a much larger clone just one base away, this may be a read error. Given the absence of the conserved phenylalanine or tryptophan at the CDR3 end, a read error is likely. This chain connects TRBV10-2 to TRBJ2-7; D unclear. The CDR3 extends over 13 amino acids. V lost 0 bases and J lost 3, with 6 bases in between. Germline-derived CDR1 and CDR2 are WSHSY and SAAADI. CDR3 amino acids: CASSESPSYEQYL. The CDR3 DNA is TGCGCCAGCAGTGAGTCCCCTAGCTACGAGCAGTACCTC.

This clonotype appeared many times. CDR3 bases: TGCAGTGCTCCCGGACTAGCGGGAGCCACAGATACGCAGTATTTT. It codes for CSAPGLAGATDTQYF. This chain links TRBV20-1 with TRBJ2-3; 13 bases fit TRBD2. The CDR3 covers 15 residues. The V gene end was trimmed by 5 bases and the J gene end by 2 bases; junction bases not matched to a gene: 4. The germline gives CDR1 DFQATT, CDR2 SNEGSKA (reference sequence).

At least ten counts were recorded for this clonotype. The chain carries TRBV20-1 and TRBJ2-1, with D unresolved. CDR1 and CDR2 from the germline V gene are DFQATT and SNEGSKA (reference sequence). Trimming stripped 6 bases from V and 5 bases from J, with 8 bases between. CDR3 length: 11 residues. CDR3 DNA sequence: TGCAGTGCCCTAAAAGACAATGAGCAGTTCTTC. Protein product: CSALKDNEQFF.

This clonotype appeared a few times. The CDR3 DNA is TGCGCCAGCAGCTTGTTGGGTGATTCACCCCTCCACTTT. Translated: CASSLLGDSPLHF. This chain connects TRBV5-1 to TRBJ1-6; D is uncertain. V was shortened by 1 base and J by 8 bases, with 7 bases between the two germline ends. The CDR3 totals 13 residues. Looked up from germline, CDR1 is SGHRS and CDR2 is YFSETQ.

CDR3 loop: CASSHPDTGGNQPQHF. The CDR3 coding sequence is TGCGCCAGCAGCCACCCTGATACGGGGGGCAATCAGCCCCAGCATTTT. The rearrangement joins TRBV4-1 to TRBJ1-5; perhaps TRBD1 as D (5 bases). V dropped 3 bases and J dropped 2 bases, with 14 bases sitting between them. From germline, CDR1 is MGHRA and CDR2 YSYEKL. The CDR3 length is 16 residues.

This clonotype has a handful of counts. The chain combines TRBV5-1 with TRBJ1-5; D unresolved. The germline gives CDR1 SGHRS, CDR2 YFSETQ. V lost 3 bases and J lost 7, with 11 bases in between. The CDR3 has 13 amino acids. CDR3 region: CASSSDGKQPQHF. The DNA for the CDR3 is TGCGCCAGCAGCTCTGACGGGAAGCAGCCCCAGCATTTT.

DNA of the CDR3: TGCAGCGTTGGGGGACTAGACTCCTACGAGCAGTACTTC. The encoded protein is CSVGGLDSYEQYF. The rearrangement uses TRBV29-1 and TRBJ2-7, with TRBD2 matching 8 bases. V shed 4 bases and J 0 bases; nucleotides not matched to a gene: 2. This CDR3 has 13 amino acids. The germline CDR1 and CDR2 sequences are SQVTM and ANQGSEA.

In regard to this clonotype: Possible read error: a much larger clone is one base away. The gene calls are TRBV19 and TRBJ1-1, with D perhaps matching TRBD1 (5 bases). This CDR3 is 18 amino acids long. In germline, CDR1 is LNHDA, CDR2 SQIVND (reference sequence). The CDR3 protein is CARPDRDLRKEMNTEALF. The CDR3 bases are TGTGCCAGGCCCGATCGGGACCTACGAAAGGAAATGAACACTGAAGCTCTCTTT.

This clonotype has ten or more counts. J is TRBJ2-5 and V is TRBV30, with D perhaps TRBD1 (5 bases). V gave up 5 bases and J gave up 13 bases, with 23 bases separating them. This CDR3 region has 13 residues. Germline CDR1 reads GTSNPN; CDR2 reads SVGIG (reference sequence). The CDR3 DNA follows: TGTGCCTGGGGGGCAGGGAAGGCTGGAGATCGGTACTTC. Translated, it gives CAWGAGKAGDRYF.

This clonotype was detected many times. The V and J genes are TRBV28 and TRBJ2-3, with 10 positions matching TRBD2. Germline V gene data show CDR1 as MDHEN and CDR2 as SYDVKM. This CDR3 region has 15 residues. The junction had 3 bases not matched to a gene; V was cut back by 3 bases and J by 3 bases. CDR3 in amino acids: CASSFERGGTDTQYF. CDR3 nucleotide sequence: TGTGCCAGCAGTTTTGAGCGGGGGGGGACAGATACGCAGTATTTT.

J is TRBJ1-6 and V is TRBV13; D is unclear. This CDR3 comprises 14 residues. Germline CDR1 is PRHDT and CDR2 is FYEKMQ (reference sequence). The V and J ends lost 4 bases and 5 bases respectively, with 9 bases between them. The CDR3 here is CASSSPGDNSPLHF. The DNA for the CDR3 is TGTGCCAGCAGCTCACCAGGAGATAATTCACCCCTCCACTTT.

This clonotype has at least ten counts. A read error may produce the germline difference seen at one junction end. V usage is TRBV7-7 and J usage is TRBJ2-1, with D possibly matching TRBD1 (6 bases). From germline, CDR1 is SSHAT and CDR2 FNYEAQ (reference sequence). There are 13 residues in the CDR3. As DNA, the CDR3 is TGTGCTAGCAGCTTAGGACAGAGGGATGAGCAGTTCTTC. It yields the protein CASSLGQRDEQFF.

Many counts were recorded for this clonotype. The chain combines TRBV11-2 with TRBJ2-7, with D perhaps being TRBD1 or TRBD2 (6 bases each). The V gene lost 5 bases and the J gene lost 4 bases, with 18 bases spanning the gap. The length of the CDR3 is 15 residues. Germline assignment: CDR1 SGHAT and CDR2 FQNNGV. This chain's CDR3 is CASSPRGGQEYEQYF. The CDR3 bases are TGTGCCAGCAGCCCACGAGGGGGGCAAGAGTACGAGCAGTACTTC.

This clonotype was counted at least ten times. The chain combines TRBV20-1 with TRBJ1-5; 8 bases are a match to TRBD1. Germline trimming cut 4 bases from V and 2 bases from J; bases unmatched to any gene: 1. CDR3 length: 13 amino acids. Germline CDR1 DFQATT, CDR2 SNEGSKA (reference sequence). The DNA for the CDR3 is TGCAGTGCTACGACAGGGGGCAATCAGCCCCAGCATTTT. Translation gives CSATTGGNQPQHF.

The sample holds many counts of this clonotype. The gene calls are TRBV24-1 and TRBJ2-4; tentatively, D is TRBD2 (5 bases). The CDR3 sequence is 12 residues long. Germline V gene sequence: CDR1 KGHDR, CDR2 SFDVKD. V was clipped by 4 bases and J by 7 bases, with 7 bases between them. The CDR3 protein is CATSEEGNIQYF. In DNA form, the CDR3 reads TGTGCCACCAGTGAAGAGGGCAACATTCAGTACTTC.

The sample holds a few counts of this clonotype. This rearrangement joins TRBV5-1 to TRBJ2-2; D is unclear. This CDR3 is built from 15 residues. Trimming pared 3 bases from V and 4 bases from J, leaving 13 bases between. Germline V gene data show CDR1 as SGHRS and CDR2 as YFSETQ. The CDR3 DNA sequence: TGCGCCAGCAGCTCTGACGCATTCTCCACCGGGGAGCTGTTTTTT. Its protein is CASSSDAFSTGELFF.

This clonotype has a count of ten or more. V and J are TRBV6-1 and TRBJ1-1; a possible D gene is TRBD1 (6 bases). This CDR3 comprises 16 residues. Trimming took off 5 bases at V and 0 bases at J, with 16 bases between the two ends. Germline V CDR1 and CDR2: MNHNS, SASEGT. Here the CDR3 DNA reads TGTGCCAGCAGTTCGGGAACCGGGACAATGAACACTGAAGCTTTCTTT. Translated: CASSSGTGTMNTEAFF.

The chain employs TRBV5-1 and TRBJ1-5; 7 nucleotides line up with TRBD1. Trimming took 0 bases from V and 6 from J; bases not matched to a gene: 3. The CDR3 sequence is 14 residues long. CDR1 is SGHRS, CDR2 YFSETQ, per germline. The CDR3 DNA sequence: TGCGCCAGCAGCTTGGGACAGGGATCTCAGCCCCAGCATTTT. This encodes CASSLGQGSQPQHF.

This clonotype has just a few counts. The chain has TRBV18 and TRBJ1-5, with 10 bases aligning to TRBD1. Germline V gene sequence: CDR1 KGHSH, CDR2 LQKENI. The CDR3 totals 14 residues. With 3 bases clipped from V and 6 bases from J, the junction kept 2 bases outside the gene matches. This CDR3 reads CASSPGTGVQPQHF. For the CDR3, the DNA is TGTGCCAGCTCACCTGGGACAGGGGTTCAGCCCCAGCATTTT. Based on the CDR3 plus reference TRBV18 and TRBJ1-5, the full variable domain is NAGVMQNPRHLVRRRGQEARLRCSPMKGHSHVYWYRQLPEEGLKFMVYLQKENIIDESGMPKERFSAEFPKEGPSILRIQQVVRGDSAAYFCASSPGTGVQPQHFGDGTRLSIL.

This clonotype was seen a handful of times. The chain employs TRBV2 and TRBJ2-3; 9 bases align to TRBD1. Germline assignment: CDR1 SNHLY and CDR2 FYNNEI. V was clipped by 6 bases and J by 6 bases; unmatched bases: 10. The CDR3 is 15 amino acids. The CDR3 DNA reads TGTGCCAGCAGGTCCGGGACAGGGTTGTCGGATACGCAGTATTTT. This sequence encodes CASRSGTGLSDTQYF.